These 5 T cell receptor beta chains came from one sample sequenced in a study of blood T cell repertoires in COVID-19. Using immunoSEQ multiplex PCR, the repertoire was profiled, and TCRdb retains in-frame clones only, with some absent. The table has 120,000 to 150,000 clones, roughly 79% seen once; the top ten hold roughly 8%. Source material: peripheral blood. These receptors originate from a human donor with acute or convalescent COVID-19. The donor label of this sample is uncertain.

The V and J genes are TRBV5-4 and TRBJ1-2; 10 bases fit TRBD1. V lost 4 bases, J lost 3 bases, and 6 bases stayed unmatched. CDR3 length: 15 residues. Germline V lookup: CDR1 SGHNT, CDR2 YYREEE (reference sequence). The CDR3 coding sequence is TGTGCCAGCAGCCCCGGGACAGGGGATGACTATGGCTACACCTTC. It specifies CASSPGTGDDYGYTF.

The rearrangement joins TRBV12-3 or TRBV12-4 to TRBJ2-3; TRBD1 agrees at 8 bases. The CDR3 covers 13 residues. Germline trimming cut 4 bases from V and 6 bases from J; bases unmatched to any gene: 3. CDR3 loop: CASSSRGPDTQYF. CDR3 DNA: TGTGCCAGCAGTTCCAGGGGGCCCGATACGCAGTATTTT.

This sequence joins TRBV6-1 and TRBJ1-2; possibly TRBD1 for D (5 bases). The germline gives CDR1 MNHNS, CDR2 SASEGT. CDR3 size: 14 residues. Trimming cost V 2 bases and J 5 bases, with 12 bases left between them. The DNA of the CDR3 is TGTGCCAGCAGTGAATTACCGACAGTATATGGCTACACCTTC. Translating gives CASSELPTVYGYTF.

The V call is TRBV6-6, the J call TRBJ2-2, with 7 bases that match TRBD1. J lost 6 bases, V lost 5 bases, and 9 bases had no gene match. In germline, CDR1 is MNHNY, CDR2 SVGAGI (reference sequence). CDR3 length: 15 amino acids. CDR3 amino acids: CASSATGRGAGELFF. The DNA of the CDR3 is TGTGCCAGCAGTGCGACAGGGAGAGGCGCCGGGGAGCTGTTTTTT.

The rearrangement links TRBV15 to TRBJ1-1; no clear D. The germline V and J ends were trimmed by 5 bases and 6 bases, with 10 bases remaining between them. The CDR3 consists of 12 residues. Germline CDR1 reads LNHNV; CDR2 reads YYDKDF (reference sequence). CDR3 nucleotides: TGTGCCACCAGCCTAGCGTGGGCTGAAGCTTTCTTT. This encodes CATSLAWAEAFF.